The clone carrying this TCR beta chain occurred many times. TCRdb redid the calling of the 5' RACE reads with MiXCR, one entry per CDR3 protein. This sample has approximately 70,000 distinct CDR3 sequences; 8% to 9% occur once, and the top ten carry approximately 2%. J was trimmed by 2 bases and V by 4 bases; bases with no gene match: 5. Germline lookup yields CDR1 SGHRS and CDR2 YFSETQ. CDR3 length equals 15 residues. The data belong to a study of spatial heterogeneity in lung cancer. Stated time point: blood at routine non-recurrence follow-up after resection. The sequence derives from a female donor with early-stage non-small cell lung cancer. The material sequenced was PBMCs, taken at follow-up. The chain joins TRBV5-1 to TRBJ2-1, with 8 bases lining up with TRBD1. The CDR3 DNA reads as TGCGCCAGCAGCCCTCGGACAGGGACCTACAATGAGCAGTTCTTC. This translates into CASSPRTGTYNEQFF.